What follows are 26 T cell receptor beta chains derived from one specimen sequenced in a study of tumor and adjacent non-tumor tissue in lung cancer. No cell sorting was done before RNA was extracted from the tissue. The library came from three nested PCR rounds adapted from ARM-PCR protocols. TCRdb re-called the multiplex PCR reads with MiXCR, one entry per CDR3 protein. The data contain approximately 140,000 distinct CDR3 sequences, 66% of them singletons. Material: lung tumor tissue. These receptors were obtained from a man aged 55 to 70 with small cell lung cancer.

The V call is TRBV10-3, the J call TRBJ2-6; TRBD1 matches at 9 bases. The V gene end was trimmed by 2 bases and the J gene end by 0 bases; junction bases not matched to a gene: 5. In germline, CDR1 is ENHRY, CDR2 SYGVKD. The CDR3 has 18 residues. DNA of the CDR3: TGTGCCATCAGTGAGATCGGGACAGGGCTCTCTGGGGCCAACGTCCTGACTTTC. This translates into CAISEIGTGLSGANVLTF.

The chain uses TRBV11-2 and TRBJ2-7; D is ambiguous. Germline CDR1 reads SGHAT; CDR2 reads FQNNGV. The CDR3 is made up of 14 amino acids. Written as DNA, the CDR3 is TGTGCCGGCAGCTTAGATCCCAGGAGCAGCGAGCACTACGTC. Amino acid sequence: CAGSLDPRSSEHYV.

This chain links TRBV24-1 with TRBJ2-1, with no clear D. Per germline, CDR1 KGHDR and CDR2 SFDVKD. V was shortened by 4 bases and J by 9 bases, with 9 bases between the two germline ends. The CDR3 sequence is 12 residues long. CDR3 sequence: CATSDQRGEQFF. The CDR3, as DNA: TGTGCCACCAGTGACCAGAGAGGTGAGCAGTTCTTC.

Comment on this clonotype: The junction shows a germline mismatch at one end, possibly a read error. CDR3 residues: CASGLQGGPGNTIYF. In DNA form, the CDR3 reads TGTGCTAGTGGCCTTCAGGGGGGGCCTGGAAACACCATATACTTT. The J gene is TRBJ1-3, the V gene TRBV12-5; TRBD1 matches at 7 bases. The CDR3 loop spans 15 amino acids. Germline-derived CDR1 and CDR2 are LGHNT and FRNRAP.

As concerns this clonotype: The junction does not match germline at one end; this may be a read error. The rearrangement joins TRBV20-1 to TRBJ2-3; no definite D call. Germline lookup yields CDR1 DFQATT and CDR2 SNEGSKA (reference sequence). This CDR3 contains 15 residues. DNA for the CDR3: TGTAGTGCTAGAGATGCGGAAGTTCGCGCAGATACGCAGTATTTT. It yields the protein CSARDAEVRADTQYF.

V and J are TRBV2 and TRBJ2-2; possibly TRBD2 for D (6 bases). The CDR3 contains 12 residues. Trimming shortened V by 6 bases and J by 10 bases, and 12 bases separated the two germline ends. Germline V gene lookup returns CDR1 SNHLY and CDR2 FYNNEI. CDR3: CASRWRAEELFF. In nucleotides, the CDR3 is TGTGCCAGCAGATGGAGGGCAGAGGAGCTGTTTTTT. The variable domain in full, with the rest retrieved from reference TRBV2 and TRBJ2-2, is EPEVTQTPSHQVTQMGQEVILRCVPISNHLYFYWYRQILGQKVEFLVSFYNNEISEKSEIFDDQFSVERPDGSNFTLKIRSTKLEDSAMYFCASRWRAEELFFGEGSRLTVL.

Comments on this clonotype: Given a much more abundant clone one base away, this may be a read error. A read error is likely, as this CDR3 ends without the conserved phenylalanine or tryptophan. V is TRBV29-1 and J is TRBJ2-1; 7 bases agree with TRBD1. Trimming took 7 bases from V and 1 from J; bases not matched to a gene: 4. The germline gives CDR1 SQVTM, CDR2 ANQGSEA. This CDR3 comprises 13 residues. The CDR3, as DNA: TGCAGCGCCTCGACAGGGTCCTACAATGAGCAGTTCCTC. As protein: CSASTGSYNEQFL.

As for this clonotype: At one end the junction does not follow the germline gene, possibly because of a read error. The genes are TRBV6-1 and TRBJ2-1; tentative D call: TRBD2 (6 bases). Germline V gene data show CDR1 as MNHNS and CDR2 as SASEGT. CDR3 length equals 18 residues. CDR3 sequence (DNA): TGTGCCAGCAATGAAGGGGTTCTATCGGGAGAAACCTACAATGAGCAGTTCTTC. It is translated as CASNEGVLSGETYNEQFF.

V and J are TRBV11-2 and TRBJ2-7; D gene ambiguous. CDR3 length: 15 amino acids. Germline V gives CDR1 SGHAT, CDR2 FQNNGV. The CDR3 DNA follows: TGTCCCAGCAGCTTAGACCCCCACAACACCTGCGAGCAGTACGTC. Translating gives CPSSLDPHNTCEQYV.

On this clonotype itself: The germline gene is not matched at one end of the junction; a read error may be the cause. CDR3 sequence: CDSSYARARRSGAQFF. As DNA, the CDR3 is TGTGACAGCAGCTACGCCCGGGCCCGAAGAAGCGGTGCGCAGTTCTTC. The V and J genes are TRBV11-2 and TRBJ2-1, with D possibly being TRBD2 (5 bases). This CDR3 comprises 16 residues. Germline V gene sequence: CDR1 SGHAT, CDR2 FQNNGV.

V is TRBV18 and J is TRBJ1-2, with D perhaps TRBD1 (6 bases). Trimming took 3 bases from V and 5 from J, leaving 10 bases between them. Germline CDR1 reads KGHSH; CDR2 reads LQKENI. This CDR3 comprises 13 residues. The CDR3 DNA reads as TGTGCCAGCTCACCGGACAGCCTTTATGGCTACACCTTC. This translates into CASSPDSLYGYTF. The complete variable domain, with remaining parts taken from reference TRBV18 and TRBJ1-2, reads NAGVMQNPRHLVRRRGQEARLRCSPMKGHSHVYWYRQLPEEGLKFMVYLQKENIIDESGMPKERFSAEFPKEGPSILRIQQVVRGDSAAYFCASSPDSLYGYTFGSGTRLTVV.

This clonotype has only a few counts. Possible read error: a much larger clone is one base away. The chain couples TRBV11-2 to TRBJ2-3; D remains unclear. The CDR3 is 13 residues long. The germline gives CDR1 SGHAT, CDR2 FQNNGV. CDR3 nucleotide sequence: TGTGCCAGCAGCTTGCCGGGCACAGATATGCAGTATTTT. Residues: CASSLPGTDMQYF.

V usage is TRBV6-6 and J usage is TRBJ1-2; D unresolved. This CDR3 is built from 13 residues. Germline CDR1 and CDR2: MNHNY and SVGAGI (reference sequence). V lost 10 bases, J lost 0 bases, and 12 bases lay in between. This CDR3 reads CAILRTSNYGYTF. The CDR3 DNA follows: TGTGCCATCTTAAGGACGTCTAACTATGGCTACACCTTC.

Concerning this clonotype: Because it lacks the conserved phenylalanine or tryptophan at the end, this CDR3 is likely a read error. The chain employs TRBV6-2 or TRBV6-3 and TRBJ2-2, with 7 bases identical to TRBD2. Per germline, CDR1 MNHEY and CDR2 SVGEGT. V shed 8 bases, J shed 3 bases, and the junction held 6 bases outside the gene matches. The CDR3 consists of 14 residues. The CDR3 DNA reads TGTGCCAGCGTGGGAGGGGCGTACACCGGGGAGCTGTTTTCT. This codes for CASVGGAYTGELFS.

As regards this clonotype: A much larger clone lies one base from this, so it may be a read error. The chain has TRBV12-3 or TRBV12-4 and TRBJ1-2, with D maybe TRBD1 (5 bases). This CDR3 region has 14 residues. V was shortened by 1 base and J by 8 bases, with 14 bases between the two germline ends. CDR3 coding DNA: TGTGCCAGCAGTTTAGTGTCAGGGATCCAGGGCTACACCTTC. Translation gives CASSLVSGIQGYTF.

The rearrangement links TRBV20-1 to TRBJ2-5; D ambiguous. Germline CDR1 is DFQATT and CDR2 is SNEGSKA (reference sequence). Trimming stripped 1 base from V and 2 bases from J, with 8 bases between. The CDR3 is 13 amino acids. The CDR3 nucleotides are TGCAGTGCTAGAGTACCAGATCAAGAGACCCAGTACTTC. It encodes CSARVPDQETQYF.

The CDR3 loop reads CARRIGTSGSNTGELFF. CDR3 coding DNA: TGTGCCAGAAGGATCGGGACTAGTGGGTCGAACACCGGGGAGCTGTTTTTT. The chain employs TRBV5-3 and TRBJ2-2; TRBD2 matches at 8 bases. TRBV5-3 is an open reading frame, and its role is uncertain. V dropped 5 bases and J dropped 0; count of bases not matched to a gene: 9. CDR3 length equals 17 residues.

This chain uses TRBV6-2 or TRBV6-3 with TRBJ2-7; D perhaps matches TRBD2 (7 bases). CDR3 length equals 13 residues. CDR1 is MNHEY and CDR2 is SVGEGT in the germline V gene. Between the trimmed V and J ends, which lost 6 bases and 3 bases, there was a span of 12 bases. DNA for the CDR3: TGTGCCAGCAGCAGAGGGGGGGGCTACGAGCAGTACTTC. Its translation: CASSRGGGYEQYF.

Worth noting for this clonotype: A read error may account for a junction end that differs from germline. This chain connects TRBV29-1 to TRBJ2-7; D not certain. The CDR3 spans 14 residues. Germline CDR1 and CDR2: SQVTM and ANQGSEA. The CDR3 reads CSVQTLLPPYVQYF. The DNA of the CDR3 is TGCAGCGTGCAGACTCTACTACCTCCCTACGTGCAGTACTTC.

To note about this clonotype: It may be a read error: a sequence one base away is much more abundant. The chain is built from TRBV29-1 and TRBJ1-1; D gene uncertain. This CDR3 is built from 14 residues. The germline gives CDR1 SQVTM, CDR2 ANQGSEA. V lost 6 bases and J 2 bases, leaving 16 bases between the germline ends. The CDR3: CSVRREGENTEAFF. The CDR3 DNA reads TGCAGCGTCCGCCGGGAGGGAGAAAACACTGAAGCTTTCTTT.

This clonotype has at least ten counts. The V and J genes are TRBV6-1 and TRBJ1-3; no definite D call. V was shortened by 2 bases and J by 7 bases, with 9 bases between the two germline ends. The CDR3 length is 13 residues. Germline V gene data show CDR1 as MNHNS and CDR2 as SASEGT. The CDR3 bases are TGTGCCAGCAGTGAATGGGGTTTCAACACCATATATTTT. Protein product: CASSEWGFNTIYF.

At least ten counts were recorded for this clonotype. The chain couples TRBV24-1 to TRBJ2-1; 10 bases fit TRBD2. The CDR3 is made up of 15 amino acids. Germline V gene data show CDR1 as KGHDR and CDR2 as SFDVKD. The V gene end was trimmed by 5 bases and the J gene end by 6 bases; junction bases not matched to a gene: 6. The chain's CDR3 is CATSAIGLAANEQFF. The DNA for the CDR3 is TGTGCCACCAGTGCCATAGGACTAGCGGCCAATGAGCAGTTCTTC.

A remark on this clonotype: One junction end disagrees with the germline gene, perhaps due to a read error. CDR3 in DNA: TGCGCCAACAGCTCGCTTGGGAGTTACGAAGCTTTCTTT. It translates to CANSSLGSYEAFF. The chain uses TRBV5-1 and TRBJ1-1; D remains unclear. Looked up from germline, CDR1 is SGHRS and CDR2 is YFSETQ. The CDR3 runs to 13 residues.

Remarks on this clonotype: Compared with germline, one end of the junction differs, possibly owing to a read error. The chain joins TRBV11-2 to TRBJ2-5; possibly TRBD1 for D (5 bases). The CDR3 runs 14 residues. Germline CDR1 and CDR2: SGHAT and FQNNGV. The CDR3 nucleotides are TGTACCAGCAGCCCAGGGCACAGTCAAGAGACCCAGTACTTC. Translation gives CTSSPGHSQETQYF.

This clonotype was seen just once. An end of the junction differs from the germline gene, which may be a read error. The CDR3 nucleotides read TGCAGTCCTAGAGCAAGGACAGGGCTGAATACTGAAGCTTTCTTT. Amino acids: CSPRARTGLNTEAFF. The J gene is TRBJ1-1, the V gene TRBV20-1; 8 bases fit TRBD1. Looked up from germline, CDR1 is DFQATT and CDR2 is SNEGSKA (reference sequence). The CDR3 contains 15 residues.

This clonotype was detected only once. This could be a read error, since a much larger clone is one nucleotide away. The chain is built from TRBV4-2 and TRBJ2-7, with D possibly TRBD2 on 5 matching bases. The CDR3 is 15 amino acids. Deletions cut 1 base from V and 3 bases from J, with 13 bases between. Germline CDR1 LGHNA, CDR2 YNFKEQ. The CDR3 protein is CASSQVGWENYEQYF. As DNA, the CDR3 is TGTGCCAGCAGCCAAGTGGGGTGGGAGAACTACGAGCAGTACTTC.